This is a list of T cell receptor beta chains from one sample in a study of technical replicates of blood from a few donors. Produced via immunoSEQ multiplex PCR; TCRdb's table is partial and in-frame only. Among around 90,000 clones listed, 90% to 95% were seen once. Material for sequencing was T cells isolated from PBMCs. The receptors come from a human donor in good health. Each CDR3 is given with its conserved first and last residue. The order of the fields is V gene, D gene, clone size, J gene, CDR3 protein, CDR3 DNA. A D gene is named only where the DNA matches it firmly. Clone size is given for some rows only: seen once, a few or many times, or a class if the clone is expanded.

v_call: TRBV16; d_call: TRBD2; clone_size: NA; j_call: TRBJ2-4; cdr3_aa: CASSPLRTSVAKNIQYF; cdr3_nt: TGTGCCAGCAGCCCTTTGAGGACTAGCGTAGCCAAAAACATTCAGTACTTC
v_call: TRBV12-5; d_call: NA; clone_size: NA; j_call: TRBJ2-3; cdr3_aa: CASGLVSGLGTDTQYF; cdr3_nt: TGTGCTAGTGGTTTGGTATCGGGACTGGGCACAGATACGCAGTATTTT
v_call: TRBV30; d_call: NA; clone_size: once; j_call: TRBJ2-3; cdr3_aa: CAWSVRGTDTQYF; cdr3_nt: TGTGCCTGGAGTGTGCGGGGAACAGATACGCAGTATTTT
v_call: TRBV7-9; d_call: TRBD2; clone_size: NA; j_call: TRBJ2-1; cdr3_aa: CASILGSGGNEQFF; cdr3_nt: TGTGCCAGCATCCTCGGATCGGGGGGGAATGAGCAGTTCTTC
v_call: TRBV5-6; d_call: NA; clone_size: NA; j_call: TRBJ2-7; cdr3_aa: CASSAQGAIPYEQYF; cdr3_nt: TGTGCCAGCAGCGCCCAAGGGGCGATACCCTACGAGCAGTACTTC
v_call: TRBV4-2; d_call: NA; clone_size: NA; j_call: TRBJ1-1; cdr3_aa: CASSQGANMNTEAFF; cdr3_nt: TGTGCCAGCAGCCAAGGGGCGAACATGAACACTGAAGCTTTCTTT
v_call: TRBV5-1; d_call: NA; clone_size: NA; j_call: TRBJ2-1; cdr3_aa: CASNRADSYNEQFF; cdr3_nt: TGCGCCAGCAACCGAGCGGACTCCTACAATGAGCAGTTCTTC
v_call: TRBV5-1; d_call: TRBD1; clone_size: NA; j_call: TRBJ2-7; cdr3_aa: CASSPPGQVSYEQYF; cdr3_nt: TGCGCCAGCAGCCCGCCGGGACAGGTCTCCTACGAGCAGTACTTC
v_call: TRBV18; d_call: NA; clone_size: NA; j_call: TRBJ1-4; cdr3_aa: CASSPIVGPNEKLFF; cdr3_nt: TGTGCCAGCTCCCCGATCGTTGGCCCTAATGAAAAACTGTTTTTT
v_call: TRBV19; d_call: NA; clone_size: NA; j_call: TRBJ2-1; cdr3_aa: CASSNPGISNEQFF; cdr3_nt: TGTGCCAGTAGTAATCCAGGGATCTCTAATGAGCAGTTCTTC
v_call: TRBV6-5; d_call: TRBD1; clone_size: once; j_call: TRBJ1-1; cdr3_aa: CASSYSTPRDRGTLFF; cdr3_nt: TGTGCCAGCAGTTACTCGACCCCCCGGGACAGGGGTACTCTTTTCTTT
v_call: TRBV5-1; d_call: NA; clone_size: NA; j_call: TRBJ2-7; cdr3_aa: CASSPSYEQYF; cdr3_nt: TGCGCCAGCAGCCCTTCCTACGAGCAGTACTTC
v_call: TRBV6-5; d_call: NA; clone_size: NA; j_call: TRBJ2-1; cdr3_aa: CASGIQIYNEQFF; cdr3_nt: TGTGCCTCAGGGATACAGATCTACAATGAGCAGTTCTTC
v_call: TRBV13; d_call: NA; clone_size: NA; j_call: TRBJ2-1; cdr3_aa: CASSLDRGGSNEQFF; cdr3_nt: TGTGCCAGCAGCTTAGATAGAGGGGGAAGCAATGAGCAGTTCTTC
v_call: TRBV9; d_call: TRBD1; clone_size: NA; j_call: TRBJ1-1; cdr3_aa: CASSPGTANTEAFF; cdr3_nt: TGTGCCAGCAGCCCAGGGACAGCGAACACTGAAGCTTTCTTT
v_call: TRBV6-1; d_call: TRBD1; clone_size: NA; j_call: TRBJ2-5; cdr3_aa: CASSRTDRVRETQYF; cdr3_nt: TGTGCCAGCAGTCGGACGGACAGGGTCCGGGAGACCCAGTACTTC
v_call: TRBV9; d_call: TRBD2; clone_size: NA; j_call: TRBJ2-1; cdr3_aa: CASSPSGTGHGEQFF; cdr3_nt: TGTGCCAGCAGCCCGAGCGGGACTGGGCACGGTGAGCAGTTCTTC
v_call: TRBV30; d_call: NA; clone_size: NA; j_call: TRBJ1-3; cdr3_aa: CAWSVTGTGNTIYF; cdr3_nt: TGTGCCTGGAGTGTTACAGGAACGGGAAACACCATATATTTT
v_call: TRBV4-1; d_call: NA; clone_size: NA; j_call: TRBJ1-5; cdr3_aa: CASRGTPLGSNQPQHF; cdr3_nt: TGCGCCAGCAGGGGGACACCCTTAGGGAGCAATCAGCCCCAGCATTTT
v_call: TRBV30; d_call: TRBD2; clone_size: NA; j_call: TRBJ2-1; cdr3_aa: CAWSGSGRAGTYNEQFF; cdr3_nt: TGTGCCTGGAGTGGTAGCGGGAGGGCCGGAACCTACAATGAGCAGTTCTTC
v_call: TRBV27; d_call: NA; clone_size: NA; j_call: TRBJ2-3; cdr3_aa: CASNRGGGTDTQYF; cdr3_nt: TGTGCCAGCAACCGAGGAGGAGGAACAGATACGCAGTATTTT
v_call: TRBV6-1; d_call: NA; clone_size: NA; j_call: TRBJ2-1; cdr3_aa: CASIPRLSSYNEQFF; cdr3_nt: TGTGCCAGCATTCCTCGGTTGAGCTCCTACAATGAGCAGTTCTTC
v_call: TRBV19; d_call: TRBD2; clone_size: NA; j_call: TRBJ2-3; cdr3_aa: CASREAGRGTDTQYF; cdr3_nt: TGTGCCAGTAGGGAAGCGGGAAGAGGTACAGATACGCAGTATTTT
v_call: TRBV29-1; d_call: NA; clone_size: NA; j_call: TRBJ1-5; cdr3_aa: CSVKGGGQPQHF; cdr3_nt: TGCAGCGTTAAAGGGGGGGGGCAGCCCCAGCATTTT
v_call: TRBV5-1; d_call: NA; clone_size: NA; j_call: TRBJ1-1; cdr3_aa: CASSLYGGNTEAFF; cdr3_nt: TGCGCCAGCAGCTTGTATGGCGGGAACACTGAAGCTTTCTTT
v_call: TRBV29-1; d_call: TRBD2; clone_size: NA; j_call: TRBJ2-7; cdr3_aa: CSVPGGTYEQYF; cdr3_nt: TGCAGCGTTCCCGGGGGGACCTACGAGCAGTACTTC